One and the same sample provided the 8 T cell receptor beta chains below, sequenced in a study of blood T cell repertoires in COVID-19 (dated by TCRdb to the early 2020s). The library was made by the immunoSEQ multiplex PCR assay. TCRdb took this table from immuneACCESS and kept in-frame rearrangements with V and J called. Such tables lack part of the clones; where checked against another copy, unresolved V genes explain under half of the gap, and the rest is unexplained. This sample comprises 95,000 to 150,000 clones, around 90% of them detected only once. The top ten clonotypes cover more than 1.5% of the sample. The specimen was peripheral blood. Receptors were obtained from a human donor in a cohort sampled during active COVID-19.

This rearrangement joins TRBV7-8 to TRBJ1-2, with TRBD1 matching 7 bases. The CDR3 covers 15 residues. V lost 1 base and J lost 0; bases outside the gene matches: 2. CDR1 is SGHVS and CDR2 is FQNEAQ in the germline V gene. CDR3 sequence: CASSLVQGANYGYTF. CDR3 bases: TGTGCCAGCAGCTTAGTGCAGGGGGCTAACTATGGCTACACCTTC.

A note on this clone: An end of the junction does not agree with germline; a read error may underlie this. The chain is built from TRBV18 and TRBJ2-6; 10 nucleotides agree with TRBD2. This CDR3 is 19 amino acids long. The germline V gene encodes CDR1 KGHSH and CDR2 LQKENI. CDR3 amino acids: CASSSPLAGAPPGANVLTF. In nucleotides, the CDR3 is TGTGCCAGCTCATCACCCCTAGCGGGGGCGCCCCCCGGGGCCAACGTCCTGACTTTC. The entire variable domain, with the rest obtained from reference TRBV18 and TRBJ2-6, is as follows: NAGVMQNPRHLVRRRGQEARLRCSPMKGHSHVYWYRQLPEEGLKFMVYLQKENIIDESGMPKERFSAEFPKEGPSILRIQQVVRGDSAAYFCASSSPLAGAPPGANVLTFGAGSRLTVL.

This chain uses TRBV7-6 with TRBJ2-1; D may be TRBD2 (6 bases). Trimming shortened V by 1 base and J by 2 bases, and 9 bases separated the two germline ends. The CDR3 has 15 residues. Germline V CDR1 and CDR2: SGHVS, FNYEAQ. The CDR3 reads CASSLVSGAYNEQFF. The CDR3 DNA sequence: TGTGCCAGCAGCTTAGTTAGCGGAGCCTACAATGAGCAGTTCTTC.

The chain has TRBV7-9 and TRBJ2-7; 10 bases map to TRBD1. Germline V CDR1 and CDR2: SEHNR, FQNEAQ (reference sequence). The CDR3 sequence is 13 residues long. DNA for the CDR3: TGTGCTTTTACCGGGACAGGGGACTACGAGCAGTACTTC. Protein sequence: CAFTGTGDYEQYF.

The CDR3 loop reads CASSLVTPVRTLHF. As DNA, the CDR3 is TGTGCCAGCAGCTTGGTGACCCCAGTGAGGACCCTCCACTTT. V gene TRBV5-5 combines with J gene TRBJ1-6; D gene uncertain. CDR1 SGHKS and CDR2 YYEKEE come from the germline V gene (reference sequence). The CDR3 loop spans 14 amino acids. The V and J ends lost 0 bases and 14 bases respectively, with 15 bases between them. Filled out from reference TRBV5-5 and TRBJ1-6, the complete variable domain reads DAGVTQSPTHLIKTRGQQVTLRCSPISGHKSVSWYQQVLGQGPQFIFQYYEKEERGRGNFPDRFSARQFPNYSSELNVNALLLGDSALYLCASSLVTPVRTLHFGNGTRLTVT.

This chain links TRBV5-5 with TRBJ2-5; D unclear. This CDR3 has 16 residues. V lost 0 bases and J lost 0, with 12 bases in between. Germline loops: CDR1 SGHKS, CDR2 YYEKEE (reference sequence). The CDR3 nucleotides read TGTGCCAGCAGCTTGGGTCCAGGTTTAAACCAAGAGACCCAGTACTTC. It translates to CASSLGPGLNQETQYF.

The chain carries TRBV19 and TRBJ1-1, with a possible D match to TRBD1 (5 bases). Germline assignment: CDR1 LNHDA and CDR2 SQIVND (reference sequence). V lost 7 bases and J 5 bases, leaving 32 bases between the germline ends. The CDR3 contains 19 residues. DNA of the CDR3: TGTGCCAGTAAGGGATGGGGCCGAGGAGAGGAAGGGTACAAGACTGAAGCTTTCTTT. Translation gives CASKGWGRGEEGYKTEAFF.

The rearrangement uses TRBV25-1 and TRBJ2-7, with TRBD1 identical over 9 bases. Germline V gene sequence: CDR1 MGHDK, CDR2 SYGVNS. J lost 1 base, V lost 5 bases, and 6 bases had no gene match. The CDR3 loop spans 15 amino acids. The CDR3 protein is CASSPAGTGSYEQYF. As DNA, the CDR3 is TGTGCCAGCAGTCCCGCCGGGACAGGGTCCTACGAGCAGTACTTC.